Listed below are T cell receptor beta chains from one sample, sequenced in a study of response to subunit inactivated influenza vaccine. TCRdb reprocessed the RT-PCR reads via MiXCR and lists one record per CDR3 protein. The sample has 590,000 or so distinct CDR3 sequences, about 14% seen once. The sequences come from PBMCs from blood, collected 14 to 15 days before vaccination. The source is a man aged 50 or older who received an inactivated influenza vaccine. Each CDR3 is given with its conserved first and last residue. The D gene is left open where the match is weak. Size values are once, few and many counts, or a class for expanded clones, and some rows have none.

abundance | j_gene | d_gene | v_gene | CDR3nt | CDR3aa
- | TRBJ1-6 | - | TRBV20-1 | TGCAGTGCTAGATTAGCAGGGAGGAGTTCACCCCTCCACTTT | CSARLAGRSSPLHF
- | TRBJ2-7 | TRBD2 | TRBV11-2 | TGTGCCAGCAGACCGTTGGGAGGGCGTCGGTACGAGCAGTACTTC | CASRPLGGRRYEQYF
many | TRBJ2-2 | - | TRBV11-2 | TGTGCCAGCAGCTTAACAGGACACACCGGGGAGCTGTTTTTT | CASSLTGHTGELFF
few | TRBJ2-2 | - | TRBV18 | TGTGCCAGCTCACCGGGCGGTCGCGGCACCGGGGAGCTGTTTTTT | CASSPGGRGTGELFF
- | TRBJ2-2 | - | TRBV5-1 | TGCGCCAGCAGCTTGGTCGGAGGGAACACCGGGGAGCTGTTTTTT | CASSLVGGNTGELFF
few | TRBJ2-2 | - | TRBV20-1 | TGCAGTGCTAGTGACTCCCCAATGAACACCGGGGAGCTGTTTTTT | CSASDSPMNTGELFF
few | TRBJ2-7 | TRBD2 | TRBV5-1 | TGCGCCAGCAGGGCGGCGGCCGGGGGGTACTACGAGCAGTACTTC | CASRAAAGGYYEQYF
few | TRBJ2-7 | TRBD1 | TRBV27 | TGTGCCAGCAGTTTATCTGCGGACAGGGTATCCGAGCAGTACTTC | CASSLSADRVSEQYF
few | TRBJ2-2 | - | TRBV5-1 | TGCGCCAGCAGCACCGGACAGCCGAACACCGGGGAGCTGTTTTTT | CASSTGQPNTGELFF
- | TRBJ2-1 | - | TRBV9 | TGTGCCAGCAGCCCTGGCCCGGGCCACAATGAGCAGTTCTTC | CASSPGPGHNEQFF
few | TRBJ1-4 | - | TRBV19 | TGTGCCAGTAGTCCCTTTCTCGGCCTCAATGAAAAACTGTTTTTT | CASSPFLGLNEKLFF
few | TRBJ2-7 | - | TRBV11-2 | TGTGCCAGCAGCTTAGAGGCAGGGAACTCCTACGAGCAGTACTTC | CASSLEAGNSYEQYF
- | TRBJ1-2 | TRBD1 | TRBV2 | TGTGCCAGCAGTCCCGGGACAGGGCCTGGCTACACCTTC | CASSPGTGPGYTF
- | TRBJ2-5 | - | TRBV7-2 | TGTGCCAGCAGCCAAGGACCGATGGGGGAGACCCAGTACTTC | CASSQGPMGETQYF
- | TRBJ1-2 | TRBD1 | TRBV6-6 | TGTGCCAGCAGTTACCTCGGGACAGCTGGCTACACCTTC | CASSYLGTAGYTF
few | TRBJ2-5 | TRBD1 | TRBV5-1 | TGCGCCAGCAGCTTTGATCCGGGACAGGGGGAGACCCAGTACTTC | CASSFDPGQGETQYF
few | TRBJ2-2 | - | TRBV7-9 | TGTGCCAGCAGCTTTAGGCCTGCTGGCACCGGGGAGCTGTTTTTT | CASSFRPAGTGELFF
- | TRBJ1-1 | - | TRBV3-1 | TGTGCCAGCAGCCAAGGAATGGTGGGGTACGTCGCTGAAGCTTTCTTT | CASSQGMVGYVAEAFF
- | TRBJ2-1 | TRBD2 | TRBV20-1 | TGCAGTGCTAGAGAGGGGACTAGCCGCAATGAGCAGTTCTTC | CSAREGTSRNEQFF
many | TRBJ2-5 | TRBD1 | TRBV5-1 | TGCGCCAGCAGCTTGAGTGTCGGGACAGGGGAAAAAGAGACCCAGTACTTC | CASSLSVGTGEKETQYF
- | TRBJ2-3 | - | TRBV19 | TGTGCCAGTAGAAAATCAGGGAATCGCCTCACAGATACGCAGTATTTT | CASRKSGNRLTDTQYF
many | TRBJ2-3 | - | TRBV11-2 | TGTGCCAGCAGCTTATTACGGAGAGATACGCAGTATTTT | CASSLLRRDTQYF
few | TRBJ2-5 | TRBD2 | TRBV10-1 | TGCGCCAGCAGTGAGTCGGGCACTAGCGGAACCCAAGAGACCCAGTACTTC | CASSESGTSGTQETQYF
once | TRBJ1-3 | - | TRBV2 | TGTGCCAGCAGAGCATACAGTAGCTCTGGAAACACCATATATTTT | CASRAYSSSGNTIYF
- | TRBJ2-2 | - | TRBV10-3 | TGTGCCATCAGTGAGAGCGGGACAGTGAACACCGGGGAGCTGTTTTTT | CAISESGTVNTGELFF
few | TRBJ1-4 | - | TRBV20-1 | TGCAGTGCTAGTGGATCAACTAATGAAAAACTGTTTTTT | CSASGSTNEKLFF
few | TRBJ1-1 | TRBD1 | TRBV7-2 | TGTGCCAGCAGCACGACAGGGGAGAACACTGAAGCTTTCTTT | CASSTTGENTEAFF
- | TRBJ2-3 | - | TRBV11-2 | TGTGCCAGCAGACACCGGGACCCCCAGGAGGATACGCAGTATTTT | CASRHRDPQEDTQYF
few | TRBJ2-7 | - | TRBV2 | TGTGCCAGCAGTGAAGTTTTGGCCGGGACCGCCTACGAGCAGTACTTC | CASSEVLAGTAYEQYF
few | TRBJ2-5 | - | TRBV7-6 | TGTGCCAGCAACAACAGGGACTCAGAGACCCAGTACTTC | CASNNRDSETQYF
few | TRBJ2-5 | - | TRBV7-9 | TGTGCCAGCAGCGCAGCACTTTTCGAGACCCAGTACTTC | CASSAALFETQYF
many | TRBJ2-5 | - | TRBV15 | TGTGCCACCAGCCTTCGGGGTGGGTCAGAGACCCAGTACTTC | CATSLRGGSETQYF
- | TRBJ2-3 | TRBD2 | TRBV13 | TGTGCCAGCAGCGCGCCGGAGCGGGAAGTCACAGATACGCAGTATTTT | CASSAPEREVTDTQYF
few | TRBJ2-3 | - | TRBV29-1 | TGCAGCGTTGGGGGGGTCCTAACAGATACGCAGTATTTT | CSVGGVLTDTQYF
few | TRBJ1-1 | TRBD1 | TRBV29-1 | TGCAGCGCTGACAGGGGGATGAGGAACACTGAAGCTTTCTTT | CSADRGMRNTEAFF
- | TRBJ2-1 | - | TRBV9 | TGTGCCAGCAGCGTAGATGAGGGGAGAGGGCAGTTCTTC | CASSVDEGRGQFF
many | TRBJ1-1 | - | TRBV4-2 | TGTGCCAGCACCCTAGGACCTGAAGCTTTCTTT | CASTLGPEAFF
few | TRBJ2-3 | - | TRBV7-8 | TGTGCCAGCAGCTTAGCGGACCACACAGATACGCAGTATTTT | CASSLADHTDTQYF
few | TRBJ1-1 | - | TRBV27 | TGTGCCAGCAGTACTACACGGAGAATGAACACTGAAGCTTTCTTT | CASSTTRRMNTEAFF
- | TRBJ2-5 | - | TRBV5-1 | TGCGCCAGCAGCTTGAGGCCAGCTGAGACCCAGTACTTC | CASSLRPAETQYF
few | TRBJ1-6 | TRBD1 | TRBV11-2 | TGTGCCAGCAGCTTAGACCTCTCCGGTGGACAGGGCTTCTATAATTCACCCCTCCACTTT | CASSLDLSGGQGFYNSPLHF
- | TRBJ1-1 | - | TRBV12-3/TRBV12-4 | TGTGCCAGCAGTTTAATCCGGATCGAAGCTTTCTTT | CASSLIRIEAFF
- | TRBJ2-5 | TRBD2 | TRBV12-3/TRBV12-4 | TGTGCCAGCAATCAACTAGCGGGAGTAAGAGAGACCCAGTACTTC | CASNQLAGVRETQYF
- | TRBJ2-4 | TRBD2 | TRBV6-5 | TGTGCCAGCAGTTACTCGATTAGTAGCGGGGAGGGGAAAAACATTCAGTACTTC | CASSYSISSGEGKNIQYF
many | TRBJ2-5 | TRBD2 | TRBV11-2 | TGTGCCAGCAGCTTACGTGGGGGGGGAGAGACCCAGTACTTC | CASSLRGGGETQYF
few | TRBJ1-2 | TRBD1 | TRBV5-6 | TGTGCCAGCAGCCTTGGACAGGGGGCTTACTATGGCTACACCTTC | CASSLGQGAYYGYTF